These 18 T cell receptor beta chains were sequenced from one sample in a study of T-cell reconstitution after alpha-beta-depleted transplantation in children listed by TCRdb under 2016. The library was made by PCR. Sequenced on an Illumina HiSeq 2500. To normalize quantification of the TCRbeta repertoire, the TCR libraries were built with molecular barcoding that relied on unique molecular identifiers. Clones were called with MiXCR by TCRdb after fastp trimmed the public reads at Q25, and only in-frame beta chains were retained. Records with the same CDR3 protein are collapsed into one entry carrying the most frequent genes and DNA. Recorded for this sample are approximately 490,000 distinct CDR3 sequences; around 13% of them occurred a single time. The ten largest account for approximately 5.4% of the sample. The source was PBMCs from the stem cell graft donor, collected from the stem cell graft. These receptors were obtained from a human donor who donated a stem cell graft to a child with combined immunodeficiency.

This clonotype was seen only a few times. V is TRBV7-9 and J is TRBJ1-5, with 7 positions matching TRBD1. Trimming removed 5 bases from V and 4 bases from J; junction bases left unmatched: 11. This CDR3 spans 16 amino acids. CDR1 is SEHNR, CDR2 FQNEAQ, per germline (reference sequence). CDR3 in DNA: TGTGCCAGCAGCCTTTATCAGACAGGGAGGAATCAGCCCCAGCATTTT. Translation gives CASSLYQTGRNQPQHF.

The J gene is TRBJ1-2, the V gene TRBV24-1, with 8 nucleotides matching TRBD1. The length of the CDR3 is 15 residues. Losses at the gene ends were 7 bases for V and 4 bases for J; bases not matched to a gene: 10. The germline V gene has CDR1 KGHDR and CDR2 SFDVKD. The CDR3 loop is CATSGDRGNSYGYTF. CDR3 in DNA: TGTGCCACCAGCGGCGACAGGGGAAATAGCTATGGCTACACCTTC.

This clonotype was seen a few times. V and J are TRBV20-1 and TRBJ2-2; the D gene is possibly TRBD2 (6 bases). CDR3 length equals 13 residues. The V and J ends lost 8 bases and 3 bases respectively, with 13 bases between them. Germline V lookup: CDR1 DFQATT, CDR2 SNEGSKA (reference sequence). In DNA form, the CDR3 reads TGCAGTAGTGGGCGGGAAGACACCGGGGAGCTGTTTTTT. This encodes CSSGREDTGELFF.

The chain is built from TRBV7-9 and TRBJ2-7; D remains unclear. This CDR3 has 14 amino acids. Between the trimmed V and J ends, which lost 2 bases and 4 bases, there was a span of 12 bases. CDR1 is SEHNR, CDR2 FQNEAQ, per germline (reference sequence). The CDR3 reads CASSLSSLPYEQYF. The CDR3 region has the DNA TGTGCCAGCAGCTTAAGTAGTCTGCCTTACGAGCAGTACTTC. The full variable domain, in which reference TRBV7-9 and TRBJ2-7 provide the parts outside the CDR3, is DTGVSQNPRHKITKRGQNVTFRCDPISEHNRLYWYRQTLGQGPEFLTYFQNEAQLEKSRLLSDRFSAERPKGSFSTLEIQRTEQGDSAMYLCASSLSSLPYEQYFGPGTRLTVT.

V and J are TRBV15 and TRBJ1-6; D uncertain. Per germline, CDR1 LNHNV and CDR2 YYDKDF (reference sequence). There are 14 residues in the CDR3. Between the trimmed V and J ends, which lost 2 bases and 9 bases, there was a span of 11 bases. Here the CDR3 DNA reads TGTGCCACCAGCAGAAGCGGGTCGGGTTCACCCCTCCACTTT. Residues: CATSRSGSGSPLHF.

This clonotype showed up just a few times. This chain links TRBV20-1 with TRBJ2-2; D is unresolved. The V end was cut by 3 bases, the J end by 4 bases, with 12 bases between. Germline assignment: CDR1 DFQATT and CDR2 SNEGSKA (reference sequence). This CDR3 is built from 14 residues. CDR3 in DNA: TGCAGTGCTAGGCCGGGTCCTCGCACCGGGGAGCTGTTTTTT. Translation gives CSARPGPRTGELFF.

The chain has TRBV5-1 and TRBJ2-7, with 8 bases fitting TRBD1. In germline, CDR1 is SGHRS, CDR2 YFSETQ. The CDR3 has 14 amino acids. J lost 2 bases, V lost 7 bases, and 8 bases had no gene match. CDR3 bases: TGCGCCAGCCGCCATGGACAGGGAACCTACGAGCAGTACTTC. This sequence encodes CASRHGQGTYEQYF.

This clonotype was observed a handful of times. This chain uses TRBV25-1 with TRBJ1-1; no clear D. Trimming pared 2 bases from V and 5 bases from J, leaving 9 bases between. Germline V gene sequence: CDR1 MGHDK, CDR2 SYGVNS. CDR3 length equals 13 residues. CDR3 protein: CASSELDKTEAFF. CDR3 nucleotides: TGTGCCAGCAGTGAACTTGACAAGACTGAAGCTTTCTTT.

The V gene is TRBV6-5, the J gene TRBJ1-5; D perhaps matches TRBD1 (5 bases). Germline V gene lookup returns CDR1 MNHEY and CDR2 SVGAGI. The V end was cut by 0 bases, the J end by 6 bases, with 18 bases between. This CDR3 region has 17 residues. Here the CDR3 reads CASSYSFSGGLIQPQHF. The CDR3 DNA is TGTGCCAGCAGTTACTCGTTTAGCGGGGGTTTGATTCAGCCCCAGCATTTT.

V and J are TRBV6-5 and TRBJ2-1, with TRBD2 matching over 10 bases. This CDR3 is 16 amino acids long. Germline-derived CDR1 and CDR2 are MNHEY and SVGAGI. V was pared by 0 bases and J by 4 bases, with 3 bases of the junction left unmatched. CDR3 loop: CASSYSPLAGYNEQFF. The CDR3 DNA sequence: TGTGCCAGCAGTTACTCTCCACTAGCGGGGTACAATGAGCAGTTCTTC.

The V gene is TRBV27, the J gene TRBJ1-1, with 7 nucleotides matching TRBD1. This CDR3 comprises 13 residues. The germline CDR1 and CDR2 sequences are MNHEY and SMNVEV (reference sequence). V was clipped by 6 bases and J by 7 bases; unmatched bases: 8. The CDR3 bases are TGTGCCAGCAGGCCAGGGGGAAGGGTTGAAGCTTTCTTT. This sequence encodes CASRPGGRVEAFF.

The gene calls are TRBV15 and TRBJ2-5; D is tentatively TRBD1 or TRBD2 (5 bases each). Germline lookup yields CDR1 LNHNV and CDR2 YYDKDF (reference sequence). The CDR3 length is 15 residues. Trimming shortened V by 3 bases and J by 0 bases, and 11 bases separated the two germline ends. The CDR3 DNA is TGTGCCACCAGCAGTCTGGTGGGGGACCAAGAGACCCAGTACTTC. It codes for CATSSLVGDQETQYF.

The CDR3 protein is CASSLGAGGPGEQFF. DNA of the CDR3: TGTGCCAGCAGCTTGGGAGCGGGGGGGCCTGGTGAGCAGTTCTTC. The chain uses TRBV7-3 and TRBJ2-1; 10 nucleotides match TRBD2. This CDR3 is 15 amino acids long. CDR1 is SGHTA, CDR2 FQGTGA, per germline. V lost 3 bases and J lost 9; bases outside the gene matches: 8.

The chain couples TRBV4-3 to TRBJ1-2; D might be TRBD1 (5 bases). The CDR3 is made up of 13 amino acids. The germline gives CDR1 LGHNA, CDR2 YSLEER. The V end was cut by 1 base, the J end by 4 bases, with 7 bases between. This chain's CDR3 is CASSQGQLYGYTF. The CDR3 DNA reads as TGCGCCAGCAGCCAAGGACAGCTCTATGGCTACACCTTC.

This chain joins TRBV20-1 and TRBJ1-5; D might be TRBD1 (6 bases). In germline, CDR1 is DFQATT, CDR2 SNEGSKA (reference sequence). Deletions cut 2 bases from V and 7 bases from J, with 12 bases between. The CDR3 is 13 residues long. In nucleotides, the CDR3 is TGCAGTGCTAGAAACAGGGTTGGACAGCCCCAGCATTTT. This sequence encodes CSARNRVGQPQHF.

This clonotype was seen a few times. This chain links TRBV12-3 or TRBV12-4 with TRBJ1-5; no firm D call. There are 14 residues in the CDR3. With 3 bases removed from V and 8 bases from J, the gap between germline ends came to 14 bases. CDR3 nucleotides: TGTGCCAGCAGTTTTAGGTCGCTCTTAGAGCCCCAGCATTTT. It codes for CASSFRSLLEPQHF.

In its sample, this clonotype was seen many times. The chain is built from TRBV2 and TRBJ2-7; D is possibly TRBD1 (5 bases). The CDR3 is 12 residues long. Per germline, CDR1 SNHLY and CDR2 FYNNEI. Trimming removed 7 bases at V and 2 bases at J, with 9 bases between. In nucleotides, the CDR3 is TGTGCCAGCATGGACATTCCCTACGAGCAGTACTTC. It yields the protein CASMDIPYEQYF.

In this sample, this clonotype turned up many times. This chain connects TRBV7-2 to TRBJ2-5; a possible D gene is TRBD2 (5 bases). Germline loops: CDR1 SGHTA, CDR2 FQGNSA. The CDR3 has 14 amino acids. Trimming pared 2 bases from V and 3 bases from J, leaving 10 bases between. CDR3 sequence: CASSLSRRKETQYF. Written as DNA, the CDR3 is TGTGCCAGCAGCTTATCCAGGAGGAAAGAGACCCAGTACTTC.